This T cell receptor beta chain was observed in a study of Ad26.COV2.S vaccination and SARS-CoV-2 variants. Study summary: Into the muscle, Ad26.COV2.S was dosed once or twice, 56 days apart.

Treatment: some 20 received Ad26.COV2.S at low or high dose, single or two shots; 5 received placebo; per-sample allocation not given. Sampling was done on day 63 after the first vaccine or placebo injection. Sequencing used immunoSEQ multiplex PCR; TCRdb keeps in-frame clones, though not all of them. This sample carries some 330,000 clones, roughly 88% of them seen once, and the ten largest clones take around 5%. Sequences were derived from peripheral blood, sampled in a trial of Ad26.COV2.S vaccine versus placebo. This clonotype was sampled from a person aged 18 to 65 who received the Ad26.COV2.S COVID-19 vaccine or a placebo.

The CDR3 here is CASSFLGGLAYEQYF. The DNA of the CDR3 is TGTGCCAGCAGCTTTTTAGGAGGGCTAGCGTACGAGCAGTACTTC. The V call is TRBV11-2, the J call TRBJ2-7, with D possibly matching TRBD2 (6 bases). Trimming removed 3 bases at V and 4 bases at J, with 16 bases between. Germline assignment: CDR1 SGHAT and CDR2 FQNNGV. This CDR3 comprises 15 residues.